This T cell receptor beta chain came from a study of PD-L1 blockade in urothelial cancer. Turning to the study itself: Blood was analyzed 3 weeks (second dose) and 6 weeks after treatment start.

For this clone: Its matching antigen is unknown.

Locally advanced or metastatic urothelial carcinoma was diagnosed in the patients. Study-level findings and limits: Better survival was predicted by below-median pretreatment blood TCR clonality.

V dropped 1 base and J dropped 0 bases, with 11 bases sitting between them. The CDR3 is made up of 16 amino acids. Looked up from germline, CDR1 is LNHDA and CDR2 is SQIVND (reference sequence). In each PCR, synthetic TCR analog templates were spiked in. This table comes from immunoSEQ multiplex PCR, and its TCRdb copy is limited to in-frame clones, with some not included. The sample lists approximately 100,000 clones, roughly nine tenths occurring once. The material sequenced was PBMCs, taken around atezolizumab (anti-PD-L1) treatment. This rearrangement joins TRBV19 to TRBJ2-3, with D possibly matching TRBD2 (5 bases). The receptor's source is an elderly woman with urothelial cancer. Written as DNA, the CDR3 is TGTGCCAGTAGTATAGGGACTCGGAGAAGCACAGATACGCAGTATTTT. Translated: CASSIGTRRSTDTQYF. Full variable domain (outside the CDR3, taken from reference TRBV19 and TRBJ2-3): DGGITQSPKYLFRKEGQNVTLSCEQNLNHDAMYWYRQDPGQGLRLIYYSQIVNDFQKGDIAEGYSVSREKKESFPLTVTSAQKNPTAFYLCASSIGTRRSTDTQYFGPGTRLTVL.